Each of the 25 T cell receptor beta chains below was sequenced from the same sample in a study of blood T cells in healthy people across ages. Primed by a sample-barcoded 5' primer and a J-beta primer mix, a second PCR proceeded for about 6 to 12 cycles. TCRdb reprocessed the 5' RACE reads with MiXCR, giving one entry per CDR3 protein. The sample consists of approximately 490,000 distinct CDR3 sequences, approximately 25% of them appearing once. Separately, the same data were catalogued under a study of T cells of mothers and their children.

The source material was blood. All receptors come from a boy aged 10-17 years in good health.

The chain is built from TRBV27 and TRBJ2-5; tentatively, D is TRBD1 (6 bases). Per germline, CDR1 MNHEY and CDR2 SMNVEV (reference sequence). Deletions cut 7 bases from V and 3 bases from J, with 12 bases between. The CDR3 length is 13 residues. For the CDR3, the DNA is TGTGCCAGCACGGGGACAAATGAAGAGACCCAGTACTTC. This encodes CASTGTNEETQYF.

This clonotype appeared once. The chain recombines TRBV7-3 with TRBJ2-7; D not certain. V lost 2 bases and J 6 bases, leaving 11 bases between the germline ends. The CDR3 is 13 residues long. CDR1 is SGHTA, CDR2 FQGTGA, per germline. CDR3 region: CASSLVGFSEQYF. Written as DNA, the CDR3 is TGTGCCAGCAGCTTAGTTGGTTTCTCCGAGCAGTACTTC.

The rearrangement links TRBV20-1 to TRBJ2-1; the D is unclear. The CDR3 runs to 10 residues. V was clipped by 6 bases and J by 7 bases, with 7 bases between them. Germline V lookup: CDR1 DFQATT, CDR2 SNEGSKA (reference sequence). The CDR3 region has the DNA TGCAGTGCCCCGAAAAATGAGCAGTTCTTC. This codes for CSAPKNEQFF.

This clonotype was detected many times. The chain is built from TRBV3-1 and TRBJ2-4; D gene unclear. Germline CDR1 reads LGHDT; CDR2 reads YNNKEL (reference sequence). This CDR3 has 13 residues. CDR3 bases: TGTGCTACACCTCGTAGGGCCAAAAACATTCAGTACTTC. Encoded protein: CATPRRAKNIQYF.

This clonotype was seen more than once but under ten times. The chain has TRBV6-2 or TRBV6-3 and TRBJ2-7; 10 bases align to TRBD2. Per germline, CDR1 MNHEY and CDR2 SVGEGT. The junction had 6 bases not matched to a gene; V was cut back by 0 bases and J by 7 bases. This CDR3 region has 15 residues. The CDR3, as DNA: TGTGCCAGCAGTTACTCGGTACTAGCGGGATTTGAGCAGTACTTC. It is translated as CASSYSVLAGFEQYF.

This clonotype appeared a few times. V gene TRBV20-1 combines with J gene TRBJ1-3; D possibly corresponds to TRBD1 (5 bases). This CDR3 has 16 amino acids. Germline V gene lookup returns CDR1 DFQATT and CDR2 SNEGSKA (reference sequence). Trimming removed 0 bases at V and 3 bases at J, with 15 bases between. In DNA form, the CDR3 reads TGCAGTGCTAGAGATGGCAGGGAACTTCATGGAAACACCATATATTTT. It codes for CSARDGRELHGNTIYF.

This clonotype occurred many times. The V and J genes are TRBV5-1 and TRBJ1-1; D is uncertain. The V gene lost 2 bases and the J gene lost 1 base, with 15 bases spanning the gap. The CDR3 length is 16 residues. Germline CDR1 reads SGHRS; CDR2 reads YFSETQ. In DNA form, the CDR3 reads TGCGCCAGCAGCTTTGGGTCAGCGACCAGGAACACTGAAGCTTTCTTT. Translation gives CASSFGSATRNTEAFF. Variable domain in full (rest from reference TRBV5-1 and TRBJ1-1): KAGVTQTPRYLIKTRGQQVTLSCSPISGHRSVSWYQQTPGQGLQFLFEYFSETQRNKGNFPGRFSGRQFSNSRSEMNVSTLELGDSALYLCASSFGSATRNTEAFFGQGTRLTVV.

CDR3 amino acids: CASSVSLVSGSSYNEQFF. The CDR3 DNA sequence: TGTGCCAGCAGCGTGTCTTTAGTCAGCGGGAGCTCCTACAATGAGCAGTTCTTC. The gene calls are TRBV9 and TRBJ2-1; TRBD2 matches at 8 bases. The germline V gene has CDR1 SGDLS and CDR2 YYNGEE. The CDR3 runs to 18 residues. V dropped 2 bases and J dropped 0; count of bases not matched to a gene: 10. Variable domain in full (rest from reference TRBV9 and TRBJ2-1): DSGVTQTPKHLITATGQRVTLRCSPRSGDLSVYWYQQSLDQGLQFLIQYYNGEERAKGNILERFSAQQFPDLHSELNLSSLELGDSALYFCASSVSLVSGSSYNEQFFGPGTRLTVL.

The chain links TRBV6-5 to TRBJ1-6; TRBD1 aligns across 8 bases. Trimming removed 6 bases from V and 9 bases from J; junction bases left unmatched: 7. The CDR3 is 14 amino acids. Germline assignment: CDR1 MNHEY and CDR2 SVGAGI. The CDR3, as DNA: TGTGCCAGCAGGCGGACAGGGAACGGTTCACCCCTCCACTTT. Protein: CASRRTGNGSPLHF.

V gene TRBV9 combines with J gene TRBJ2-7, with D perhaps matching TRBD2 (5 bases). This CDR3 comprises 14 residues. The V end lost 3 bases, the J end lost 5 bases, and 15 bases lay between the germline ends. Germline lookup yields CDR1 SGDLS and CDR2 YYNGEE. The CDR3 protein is CASSAPGMNDEQYF. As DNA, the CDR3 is TGTGCCAGCAGCGCCCCCGGGATGAACGACGAGCAGTACTTC.

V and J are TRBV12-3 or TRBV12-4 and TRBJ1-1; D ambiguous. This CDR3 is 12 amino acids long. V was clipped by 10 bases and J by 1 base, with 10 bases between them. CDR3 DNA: TGTGCCACAGTCGTCCAGAACACTGAAGCTTTCTTT. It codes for CATVVQNTEAFF.

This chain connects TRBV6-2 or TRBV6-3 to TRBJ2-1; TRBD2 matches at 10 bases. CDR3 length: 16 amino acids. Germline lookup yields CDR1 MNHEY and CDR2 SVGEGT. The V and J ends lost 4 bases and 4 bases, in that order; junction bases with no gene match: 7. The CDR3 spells CASSLQTSGIYNEQFF. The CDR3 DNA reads TGTGCCAGCAGTTTACAAACTAGCGGGATTTACAATGAGCAGTTCTTC.

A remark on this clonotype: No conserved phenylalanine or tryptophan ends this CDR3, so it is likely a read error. The CDR3 protein is CASSFNVDPYNEQFL. The CDR3 DNA is TGTGCCAGCAGTTTCAACGTAGATCCCTACAATGAGCAGTTCCTC. The chain links TRBV28 to TRBJ2-1, with D hard to call. Trimming stripped 3 bases from V and 2 bases from J, with 11 bases between. This CDR3 contains 15 residues. CDR1 and CDR2 from the germline V gene are MDHEN and SYDVKM.

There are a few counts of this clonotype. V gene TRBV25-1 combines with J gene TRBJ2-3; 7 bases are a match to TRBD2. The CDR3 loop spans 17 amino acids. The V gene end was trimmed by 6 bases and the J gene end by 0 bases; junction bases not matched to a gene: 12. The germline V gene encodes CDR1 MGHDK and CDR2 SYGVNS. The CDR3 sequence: CASSPRGGEGSTDTQYF. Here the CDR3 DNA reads TGTGCCAGCAGCCCCAGAGGAGGGGAGGGTAGCACAGATACGCAGTATTTT.

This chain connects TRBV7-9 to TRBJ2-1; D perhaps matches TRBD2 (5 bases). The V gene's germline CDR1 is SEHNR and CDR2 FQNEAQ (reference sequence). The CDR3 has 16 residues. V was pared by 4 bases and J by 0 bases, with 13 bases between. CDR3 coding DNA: TGTGCCAGCAGCTCCCCGGACTCTCCCTCCTACAATGAGCAGTTCTTC. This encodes CASSSPDSPSYNEQFF.

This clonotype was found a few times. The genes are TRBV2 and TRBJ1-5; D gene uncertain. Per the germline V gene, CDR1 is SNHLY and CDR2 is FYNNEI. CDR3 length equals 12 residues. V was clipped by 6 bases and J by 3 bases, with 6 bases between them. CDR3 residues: CASRRPNQPQHF. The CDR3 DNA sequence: TGTGCCAGCAGAAGGCCCAATCAGCCCCAGCATTTT.

The CDR3 DNA reads TGTGCCAGCAGGGACCATGGAGGGCTCTACGAGCAGTACTTC. Encoded protein: CASRDHGGLYEQYF. V usage is TRBV6-1 and J usage is TRBJ2-5, with D possibly matching TRBD2 (6 bases). TRBJ2-7 explains the end of the DNA better; the J call may be wrong. CDR1 MNHNS and CDR2 SASEGT come from the germline V gene. The CDR3 runs to 14 residues.

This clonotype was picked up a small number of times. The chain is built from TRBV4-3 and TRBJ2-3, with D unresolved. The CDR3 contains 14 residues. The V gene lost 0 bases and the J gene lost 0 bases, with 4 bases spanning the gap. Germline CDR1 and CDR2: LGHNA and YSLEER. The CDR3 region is CASSQDMSTDTQYF. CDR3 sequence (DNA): TGCGCCAGCAGCCAAGACATGAGCACAGATACGCAGTATTTT.

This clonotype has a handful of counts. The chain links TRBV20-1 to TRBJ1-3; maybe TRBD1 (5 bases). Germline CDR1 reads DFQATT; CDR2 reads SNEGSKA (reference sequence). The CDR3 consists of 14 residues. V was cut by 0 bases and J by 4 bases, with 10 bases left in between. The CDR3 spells CSARDLGPGNTIYF. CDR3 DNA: TGCAGTGCTAGAGATTTGGGACCCGGAAACACCATATATTTT.

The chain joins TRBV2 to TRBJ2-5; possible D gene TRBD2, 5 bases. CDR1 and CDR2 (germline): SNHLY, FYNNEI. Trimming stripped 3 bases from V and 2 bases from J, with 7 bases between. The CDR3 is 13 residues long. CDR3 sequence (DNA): TGTGCCAGCAGTGACGGGGTACAAGAGACCCAGTACTTC. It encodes CASSDGVQETQYF.

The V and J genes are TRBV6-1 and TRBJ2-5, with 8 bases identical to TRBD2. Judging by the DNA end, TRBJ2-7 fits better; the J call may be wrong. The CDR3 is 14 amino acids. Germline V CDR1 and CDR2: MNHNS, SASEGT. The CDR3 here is CASRLSGMAYEQYF. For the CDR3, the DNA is TGTGCCAGCAGGCTTAGCGGGATGGCCTACGAGCAGTACTTC.

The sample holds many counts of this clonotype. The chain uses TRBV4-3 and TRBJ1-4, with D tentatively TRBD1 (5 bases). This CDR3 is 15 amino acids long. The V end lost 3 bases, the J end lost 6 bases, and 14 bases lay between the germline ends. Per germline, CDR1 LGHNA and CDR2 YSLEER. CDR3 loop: CASSQDSGRDEKLFF. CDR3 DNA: TGCGCCAGCAGCCAGGATTCGGGCAGGGATGAAAAACTGTTTTTT.

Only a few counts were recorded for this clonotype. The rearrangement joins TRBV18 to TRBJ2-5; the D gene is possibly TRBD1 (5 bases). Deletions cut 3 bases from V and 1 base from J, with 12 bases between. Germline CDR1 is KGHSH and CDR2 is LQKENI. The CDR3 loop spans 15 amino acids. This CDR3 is CASSPNRMTQETQYF. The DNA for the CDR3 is TGTGCCAGCTCACCTAACAGGATGACCCAAGAGACCCAGTACTTC.

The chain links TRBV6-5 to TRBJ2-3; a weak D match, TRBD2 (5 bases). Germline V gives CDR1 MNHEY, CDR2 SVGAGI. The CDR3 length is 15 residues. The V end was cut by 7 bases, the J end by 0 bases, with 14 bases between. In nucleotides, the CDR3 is TGTGCCAGCAATAACGCCGGACTGAGCACAGATACGCAGTATTTT. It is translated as CASNNAGLSTDTQYF.

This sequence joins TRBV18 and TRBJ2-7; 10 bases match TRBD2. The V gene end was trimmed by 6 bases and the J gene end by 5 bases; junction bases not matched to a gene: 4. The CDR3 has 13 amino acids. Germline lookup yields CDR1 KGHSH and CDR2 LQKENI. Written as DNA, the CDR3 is TGTGCCAGCTCCGGGCTAGCGGGAGACGAGCAGTACTTC. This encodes CASSGLAGDEQYF.